What follows are 29 T cell receptor beta chains derived from one specimen sequenced in a study of T cells in Graves' hyperthyroidism and ophthalmopathy. From RNA transcripts, TCR beta CDR3 regions were amplified. HTBI primers were used for first-round RT-PCR of the TCR CDR3. MiXCR, applied by TCRdb to the multiplex PCR reads, yields one record per CDR3 protein. In the table there are some 570,000 distinct CDR3 sequences, 14% of which are singletons. Sequenced: blood. Every receptor here comes from a woman younger than 30 with Graves' ophthalmopathy.

The sample holds many counts of this clonotype. V and J are TRBV19 and TRBJ2-1; D is uncertain. This CDR3 is 17 amino acids long. V was trimmed by 4 bases and J by 4 bases, leaving 20 bases between them. CDR1 and CDR2 (germline): LNHDA, SQIVND (reference sequence). The CDR3 loop reads CASSRSGLGSIYNEQFF. The CDR3 DNA is TGTGCCAGTAGTAGGAGTGGGCTAGGTTCCATTTACAATGAGCAGTTCTTC. Variable domain in full (rest from reference TRBV19 and TRBJ2-1): DGGITQSPKYLFRKEGQNVTLSCEQNLNHDAMYWYRQDPGQGLRLIYYSQIVNDFQKGDIAEGYSVSREKKESFPLTVTSAQKNPTAFYLCASSRSGLGSIYNEQFFGPGTRLTVL.

This clonotype was counted many times. V usage is TRBV2 and J usage is TRBJ2-1; TRBD2 might be the D (6 bases). There are 13 residues in the CDR3. Germline-derived CDR1 and CDR2 are SNHLY and FYNNEI. The V end was cut by 7 bases, the J end by 3 bases, with 10 bases between. Written as DNA, the CDR3 is TGTGCCAGCAAGCAGGGACTCTACAATGAGCAGTTCTTC. Amino acids: CASKQGLYNEQFF.

There are many counts of this clonotype. The V call is TRBV28, the J call TRBJ1-5; no reliable D call. Germline CDR1 and CDR2: MDHEN and SYDVKM. Between the trimmed V and J ends, which lost 4 bases and 0 bases, there was a span of 7 bases. The CDR3 spans 14 residues. CDR3 residues: CASSYLNSNQPQHF. The CDR3 coding sequence is TGTGCCAGCAGTTATCTAAATAGCAATCAGCCCCAGCATTTT.

This clonotype occurred many times. The chain links TRBV12-3 or TRBV12-4 to TRBJ1-1; D call uncertain. V lost 0 bases and J lost 5, with 10 bases in between. This CDR3 contains 14 residues. CDR3 in DNA: TGTGCCAGCAGTTTAGCGCTGGGGAGTACTGAAGCTTTCTTT. Translation gives CASSLALGSTEAFF.

This clonotype was counted ten times or more. V and J are TRBV12-3 or TRBV12-4 and TRBJ2-5; TRBD1 agrees at 9 bases. This CDR3 contains 14 residues. The J segment lost 5 bases and the V segment lost 7 bases, leaving 8 bases of the junction unmatched. CDR3 DNA sequence: TGTGCCAGCACCACCGGACAGGGGTGGGAGACCCAGTACTTC. It specifies CASTTGQGWETQYF.

This clonotype was recorded many times. This chain joins TRBV28 and TRBJ1-2, with D perhaps matching TRBD1 (6 bases). Germline assignment: CDR1 MDHEN and CDR2 SYDVKM. This CDR3 is 13 amino acids long. V lost 5 bases, J lost 5 bases, and 12 bases lay in between. CDR3 sequence (DNA): TGTGCCAGCAGTACACAGGGAGGGTATGGCTACACCTTC. Amino acid sequence: CASSTQGGYGYTF.

This clonotype was observed a handful of times. This sequence joins TRBV19 and TRBJ1-1; D might be TRBD1 (6 bases). V was cut by 3 bases and J by 0 bases, with 14 bases left in between. The CDR3 runs to 16 residues. Germline V gives CDR1 LNHDA, CDR2 SQIVND (reference sequence). CDR3 coding DNA: TGTGCCAGTAGTATCGGTTGGGGACAATTGAACACTGAAGCTTTCTTT. It encodes CASSIGWGQLNTEAFF.

Ten or more counts support this clonotype. J is TRBJ2-2 and V is TRBV5-1; TRBD2 aligns across 7 bases. The CDR3 runs 16 residues. V trimming: 4 bases; J trimming: 7 bases; junction bases outside the gene matches: 13. Germline-derived CDR1 and CDR2 are SGHRS and YFSETQ. The CDR3 is CASSPGTTTVNGELFF. The CDR3 coding sequence is TGCGCCAGCAGCCCGGGGACTACCACCGTGAACGGGGAGCTGTTTTTT.

This clonotype has at least ten counts. This sequence joins TRBV5-5 and TRBJ2-7, with TRBD1 as a possible D gene (5 bases). V was pared by 0 bases and J by 7 bases, with 8 bases between. Germline CDR1 SGHKS, CDR2 YYEKEE (reference sequence). The CDR3 has 12 residues. The CDR3 sequence is CASSLAGREQYF. The CDR3 DNA reads as TGTGCCAGCAGCTTGGCAGGGCGGGAGCAGTACTTC.

V is TRBV9 and J is TRBJ2-7; D remains ambiguous. Germline V lookup: CDR1 SGDLS, CDR2 YYNGEE. V gave up 3 bases and J gave up 0 bases, with 7 bases separating them. The CDR3 has 13 amino acids. CDR3 DNA sequence: TGTGCCAGCAGCGGTCCGAGCTCCTACGAGCAGTACTTC. Its translation is CASSGPSSYEQYF.

This clonotype showed up many times. The rearrangement joins TRBV24-1 to TRBJ1-1, with D maybe TRBD1 (6 bases). Per germline, CDR1 KGHDR and CDR2 SFDVKD. V lost 7 bases and J 1 base, leaving 15 bases between the germline ends. This CDR3 contains 15 residues. CDR3 region: CATRPKGGENTEAFF. Here the CDR3 DNA reads TGTGCCACCAGACCCAAGGGGGGGGAGAACACTGAAGCTTTCTTT.

This clonotype appeared many times. This chain joins TRBV29-1 and TRBJ2-7, with 9 bases fitting TRBD2. CDR1 is SQVTM and CDR2 is ANQGSEA in the germline V gene. The V segment lost 1 base and the J segment 3 bases; nucleotides outside the gene matches: 7. This CDR3 is built from 15 residues. CDR3 loop: CSVEGGAGGNYEQYF. For the CDR3, the DNA is TGCAGCGTTGAAGGGGGAGCGGGAGGAAACTACGAGCAGTACTTC.

In its sample, this clonotype was seen many times. CDR3 nucleotides: TGTGCCAGCAGTGAGAACAGGGGGCAGGTCGGCTACACCTTC. This sequence encodes CASSENRGQVGYTF. The V gene is TRBV2, the J gene TRBJ1-2, with TRBD1 identical over 9 bases. J lost 8 bases, V lost 3 bases, and 7 bases had no gene match. CDR3 size: 14 residues. Germline values: CDR1 SNHLY, CDR2 FYNNEI. Full variable domain (missing parts from reference TRBV2 and TRBJ1-2): EPEVTQTPSHQVTQMGQEVILRCVPISNHLYFYWYRQILGQKVEFLVSFYNNEISEKSEIFDDQFSVERPDGSNFTLKIRSTKLEDSAMYFCASSENRGQVGYTFGSGTRLTVV.

Many counts were recorded for this clonotype. V and J are TRBV10-3 and TRBJ2-1, with 7 bases aligning to TRBD2. Germline assignment: CDR1 ENHRY and CDR2 SYGVKD. The CDR3 runs to 16 residues. The J segment lost 5 bases and the V segment lost 7 bases, leaving 14 bases of the junction unmatched. In DNA, the CDR3 is TGTGCCATCACGGGAGGCGCGGGAGCTTCCGACAATGAGCAGTTCTTC. It translates to CAITGGAGASDNEQFF.

This clonotype has a count of ten or more. This chain connects TRBV12-5 to TRBJ2-1, with 9 bases identical to TRBD2. V dropped 3 bases and J dropped 4; count of bases not matched to a gene: 4. Germline CDR1 is LGHNT and CDR2 is FRNRAP. This CDR3 is built from 15 residues. CDR3 sequence: CASGFASGKYNEQFF. In DNA, the CDR3 is TGTGCTAGTGGTTTCGCTAGCGGGAAGTACAATGAGCAGTTCTTC.

This clonotype turned up a few times. The chain is built from TRBV6-9 and TRBJ1-5, with unresolved D. Germline V gene data show CDR1 as MNHGY and CDR2 as SVAAGI. This CDR3 spans 14 amino acids. The V end was cut by 3 bases, the J end by 6 bases, with 12 bases between. CDR3 sequence reads: CASSYLYRGQPQHF. CDR3 nucleotides: TGTGCCAGCAGTTACTTGTATCGGGGTCAGCCCCAGCATTTT.

The CDR3 region has the DNA TGTGCCAGCAGTGAATTTAGGGTGACGGCACAGATGTTTTTT. Translation gives CASSEFRVTAQMFF. The chain is built from TRBV25-1 and TRBJ2-2; D not resolved. The V gene lost 1 base and the J gene lost 15 bases, with 18 bases spanning the gap. The CDR3 is 14 amino acids. Germline V gene lookup returns CDR1 MGHDK and CDR2 SYGVNS.

The rearrangement uses TRBV6-5 and TRBJ2-3; 13 bases agree with TRBD2. J lost 2 bases, V lost 4 bases, and 6 bases had no gene match. The CDR3 is made up of 17 amino acids. Germline values: CDR1 MNHEY, CDR2 SVGAGI. The CDR3 is CASSLTGTSGTTDTQYF. CDR3 coding DNA: TGTGCCAGCAGTTTGACAGGGACTAGCGGGACCACAGATACGCAGTATTTT.

This clonotype was detected many times. The rearrangement uses TRBV6-6 and TRBJ1-1; D perhaps matches TRBD1 (5 bases). CDR1 is MNHNY and CDR2 is SVGAGI in the germline V gene (reference sequence). The CDR3 contains 15 residues. V lost 0 bases to trimming and J lost 3 bases, with 11 bases between them. CDR3 amino acids: CASSYSSGAYTEAFF. CDR3 bases: TGTGCCAGCAGTTACTCGAGCGGGGCCTACACTGAAGCTTTCTTT.

This clonotype was seen at least ten times. The chain uses TRBV28 and TRBJ2-1, with D possibly being TRBD1 or TRBD2 (6 bases each). V gave up 2 bases and J gave up 4 bases, with 18 bases separating them. Germline CDR1 reads MDHEN; CDR2 reads SYDVKM. The CDR3 is made up of 17 amino acids. In DNA, the CDR3 is TGTGCCAGCAGTTTAAGGGTAAGGGGGGCCGAGTACAATGAGCAGTTCTTC. This translates into CASSLRVRGAEYNEQFF.

The chain couples TRBV27 to TRBJ2-1; 8 bases are shared with TRBD2. V gave up 3 bases and J gave up 4 bases; unmatched junction bases: 11. The CDR3 is 17 amino acids. Germline V CDR1 and CDR2: MNHEY, SMNVEV (reference sequence). CDR3 sequence reads: CASSFGVTSGDYNEQFF. The CDR3 nucleotides are TGTGCCAGCAGTTTCGGGGTAACTAGCGGCGATTACAATGAGCAGTTCTTC.

This clonotype appeared many times. The chain couples TRBV11-1 to TRBJ2-3, with TRBD1 as a possible D gene (6 bases). With 8 bases removed from V and 2 bases from J, the gap between germline ends came to 14 bases. CDR1 is SGHAT and CDR2 is FQDESV in the germline V gene (reference sequence). This CDR3 is built from 14 residues. The CDR3 is CASATGQATDTQYF. The CDR3, as DNA: TGTGCCAGCGCGACGGGACAAGCCACAGATACGCAGTATTTT.

This clonotype has at least ten counts. V usage is TRBV6-6 and J usage is TRBJ1-1, with TRBD1 as a possible D gene (5 bases). Germline-derived CDR1 and CDR2 are MNHNY and SVGAGI (reference sequence). Trimming took 1 base from V and 4 from J, leaving 10 bases between them. This CDR3 contains 14 residues. CDR3 region: CASSYLGGGTEAFF. CDR3 nucleotides: TGTGCCAGCAGTTACTTGGGGGGAGGCACTGAAGCTTTCTTT.

This clonotype has only a few counts. This chain links TRBV6-1 with TRBJ1-1; TRBD1 matches at 7 bases. This CDR3 spans 15 amino acids. Looked up from germline, CDR1 is MNHNS and CDR2 is SASEGT. The junction had 7 bases not matched to a gene; V was cut back by 5 bases and J by 1 base. CDR3 protein: CASSWGGQKNTEAFF. The CDR3 DNA sequence: TGTGCCAGCAGTTGGGGGGGACAGAAGAACACTGAAGCTTTCTTT.

This clonotype was found a few times. This chain links TRBV9 with TRBJ1-5; the match to TRBD1 covers 7 bases. The CDR3 consists of 15 residues. Germline CDR1 is SGDLS and CDR2 is YYNGEE. J was trimmed by 4 bases and V by 4 bases; bases with no gene match: 8. The CDR3 loop reads CASSTGDLGNQPQHF. CDR3 coding DNA: TGTGCCAGCAGCACAGGGGACCTCGGAAATCAGCCCCAGCATTTT.

This clonotype appeared a few times. CDR3 bases: TGTGCCACCAGCGATCGGTCGGGGTCTGAGTATGGCTACACCTTC. Translation: CATSDRSGSEYGYTF. The chain couples TRBV15 to TRBJ1-2; D call uncertain. CDR3 length: 15 residues. Trimming left V 5 bases short and J 5 bases short, with 18 bases between. CDR1 LNHNV and CDR2 YYDKDF come from the germline V gene (reference sequence).

This clonotype has just a few counts. The chain carries TRBV19 and TRBJ1-1, with D perhaps matching TRBD1 (5 bases). The germline V gene encodes CDR1 LNHDA and CDR2 SQIVND (reference sequence). This CDR3 has 14 residues. Trimming stripped 6 bases from V and 7 bases from J, with 18 bases between. CDR3 nucleotide sequence: TGTGCCAGTAGCGCGACCGGGACTGAATATGAAGCTTTCTTT. Translating it yields CASSATGTEYEAFF.

The genes are TRBV19 and TRBJ2-7; D is perhaps TRBD1 (6 bases). V gave up 1 base and J gave up 3 bases, with 16 bases separating them. The length of the CDR3 is 16 residues. CDR1 and CDR2 from the germline V gene are LNHDA and SQIVND (reference sequence). The CDR3 DNA reads TGTGCCAGTAGTATAGGGAACAGGGTTGAGGGCTACGAGCAGTACTTC. Residues: CASSIGNRVEGYEQYF.

Only a few counts were recorded for this clonotype. The chain carries TRBV12-3 or TRBV12-4 and TRBJ1-6; no firm D call. The CDR3 is 14 residues long. The ends were cut back, 3 bases at V and 10 bases at J, with 13 bases in the middle. CDR3 sequence: CASSFSAYGSPLHF. CDR3 bases: TGTGCCAGCAGTTTTTCGGCATATGGCTCACCCCTCCACTTT.